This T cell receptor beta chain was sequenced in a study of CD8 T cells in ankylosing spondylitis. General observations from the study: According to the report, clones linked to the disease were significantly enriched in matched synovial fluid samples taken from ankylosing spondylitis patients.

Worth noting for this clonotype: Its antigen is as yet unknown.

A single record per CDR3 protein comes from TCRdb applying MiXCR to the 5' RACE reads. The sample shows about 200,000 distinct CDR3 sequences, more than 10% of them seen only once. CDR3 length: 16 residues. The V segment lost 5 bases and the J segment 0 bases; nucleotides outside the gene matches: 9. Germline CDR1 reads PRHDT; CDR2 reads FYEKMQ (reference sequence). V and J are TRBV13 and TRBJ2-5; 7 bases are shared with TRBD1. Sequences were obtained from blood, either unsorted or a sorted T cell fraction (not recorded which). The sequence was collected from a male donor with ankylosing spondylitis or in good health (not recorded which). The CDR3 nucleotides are TGTGCCAGCAGCCCCCCGGCCACAGGGGACCAAGAGACCCAGTACTTC. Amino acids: CASSPPATGDQETQYF.